The clone carrying this T cell receptor beta chain came up a few times. The sample comes from a study of CD8 T cells in ankylosing spondylitis. From the 5' RACE reads, TCRdb called clonotypes with MiXCR, one entry per CDR3 protein. The table shows roughly 35,000 distinct CDR3 sequences, with about 11% occurring only once. CDR3 length: 14 residues. Trimming removed 4 bases from V and 5 bases from J, with 16 bases in between. The germline CDR1 and CDR2 sequences are SGHKS and YYEKEE (reference sequence). The sequence was obtained from a male donor with ankylosing spondylitis. The rearrangement uses TRBV5-5 and TRBJ2-7, with D uncertain. Sequenced: synovial fluid, either unsorted or a sorted T cell fraction (not recorded which). CDR3 nucleotide sequence: TGTGCCAGCAGCCCCCTGCAGGCCGTCGACGAGCAGTACTTC. As protein: CASSPLQAVDEQYF.